The sequence of this T cell receptor (beta chain) was determined in a study of TIL therapy for anti-PD-1-resistant metastatic lung cancer. In the study overall: Median tumor PD-L1 proportion score was 5.5% to 6.5%. Half of patients were current or former smokers.

Findings and caveats of the study: The baseline peripheral repertoire was partially replaced by infused TIL clonotypes that later decayed.

Time point of the sample: pre-treatment sample, taken before nivolumab and TIL therapy. The libraries were made with immunoSEQ v3. Survey-level samples got 1.5 million to 2.5 million read pairs; deep-level samples got roughly 4.5-6 million. The table came from immunoSEQ multiplex PCR; TCRdb's copy has only in-frame clones and leaves some out. The sample records about 59,000 clones, 70% to 75% being singletons. Germline values: CDR1 MNHNY, CDR2 SVGAGI (reference sequence). Trimming took off 7 bases at V and 1 base at J, with 10 bases between the two ends. This CDR3 comprises 13 residues. As regards this clone: The antigen is unknown.

The TCR originated in a person aged 25-80 years with non-small cell lung cancer. The chain combines TRBV6-6 with TRBJ1-1; no reliable D call. The source was blood, collected at baseline. The CDR3: CASMGSRNTEAFF. The CDR3 DNA follows: TGTGCCAGCATGGGTAGCAGGAACACTGAAGCTTTCTTT.